This T cell receptor (beta chain) was recorded in a study of T cells in Graves' hyperthyroidism and ophthalmopathy (dated 2019 in TCRdb). Background on the whole study: Peripheral blood was sampled at the time of initial diagnosis, prior to any treatment. To identify TCR V-J signatures that set the groups apart, the researchers used a discovery cohort of about a hundred patients, made up of 40 to 45 with Graves' ophthalmopathy and 57 with stable Graves' hyperthyroidism. An independent validation cohort of fewer than 20 hyperthyroidism patients and some 15 patients who later progressed to ophthalmopathy tested prospective prediction of ophthalmopathy. The paper describes TCR Vbeta CDR3 sequencing of 130 to 150 peripheral blood samples, made up of some 40 ophthalmopathy patients, approximately 73 hyperthyroidism patients and 17 progressor patients. Following sampling, methimazole starting at 30 mg daily was given to hyperthyroidism patients, and high-dose intravenous methylprednisolone was given to ophthalmopathy patients. In addition, the study compared T-cell repertoires in thyroid tissue and in blood from about six Graves' hyperthyroidism patients. For training and testing, the roughly 93 patients in the discovery cohort were randomly divided in a 7:3 ratio.

Ophthalmopathy patients had moderately to severely active disease, Clinical Activity Score of at least 3, NOSPECS grade of at least 4, and duration under 3 months. Exclusion was applied to patients with uncontrolled infections, other autoimmune diseases, pregnancy or lactation. Diagnoses were established on the basis of clinical symptoms, serum thyroxine and TRAb, thyroid ultrasound, and orbital computed tomography. PBMCs were separated from 10 ml of fresh peripheral blood using Ficoll-Paque density gradient centrifugation. Total RNA was extracted using Trizol reagent, and RNA quality was assessed on an Agilent 2100 Bioanalyzer. TCR beta CDR3 regions were amplified from RNA transcripts. For the first round of RT-PCR on the TCR CDR3, the HTBI primer set was used together with the Qiagen OneStep RT-PCR kit. The libraries were constructed in a second round of multiplex PCR and then size-selected and purified. Libraries were sequenced paired-end with 100 bp reads on an Illumina HiSeq2000. Concerning the study's data processing: SOAPnuke was used to process the raw data, removing reads that contained adapters or uncalled bases, had a mean Phred below 15, or lacked an exact match to the constant primer or identifier. High-quality paired reads were merged with COPE v1.2.5, and unique nucleotide sequences were defined as clonotypes. MiTCR v1.1 was used to align the clonotypes against IMGT TRBV, TRBD and TRBJ reference segments. Only V-J combinations with frequency above 0.0001, covering 98% to 99.2% of repertoires, were analysed. The TCS score was defined as the ratio of F50 (clonal expansion) to E x V (chaos), calculated using BLOSUM62-based TCRdist between CDR3 peptides within each V-J. Welch's t-statistics and random forest reduced 450 to 600 V-J features to under 15, which were used in a naive Bayes classifier (R e1071). TCRdb reprocessed the public reads (quality trimming at Q25 with fastp, clone calling with MiXCR) and kept in-frame beta chains. Rows with a matching CDR3 protein are joined into one entry that keeps the most common DNA and genes. The V and J calls, along with clone size, are taken from TCRdb and not from the paper's own processing. The table for this sample lists around 290,000 distinct CDR3 sequences; about 15% of them were counted only once. The ten largest clones take up less than 70% of the sample.

This clonotype was recorded many times. Its antigen remains unidentified. Base quality data are lacking; no much larger clone is found one base away. Overall study outcomes, separate from this receptor: Ophthalmopathy was separated from stable hyperthyroidism by a 13 V-J signature model, with about 88% sensitivity and about 81% specificity obtained in cross-validation and 80%/75% obtained in testing. Blood samples also contained most of the expanded thyroid clonotypes (frequency above 0.001), which suggests that blood repertoires may reflect thyroid immune responses. In validation, the model predicted progression to ophthalmopathy with 60% to 71% sensitivity and approximately 78% specificity, a median of roughly seven months before onset. No statistical method was used to fix the sample size in advance, and group allocation was not hidden from the investigators.

Reading from cysteine to phenylalanine, the CDR3 counts 14 amino acids. The read is trimmed to its CDR3 DNA, 42 bases read in frame from base 1. Via the germline V gene, CDR1 is SNHLY and CDR2 FYNNEI. V sheds 1 base and J sheds 4 bases, leaving 10 bases between their ends. This TCR was sampled from an older woman with Graves' ophthalmopathy. The chain employs TRBV2 and TRBJ1-2, with no confidently assigned D gene. Sequenced material: blood. In nucleotide form, the sequence is TGTGCCAGCAGTGAAGATGGCAGCGTCTATGGCTACACCTTC. It translates to CASSEDGSVYGYTF.